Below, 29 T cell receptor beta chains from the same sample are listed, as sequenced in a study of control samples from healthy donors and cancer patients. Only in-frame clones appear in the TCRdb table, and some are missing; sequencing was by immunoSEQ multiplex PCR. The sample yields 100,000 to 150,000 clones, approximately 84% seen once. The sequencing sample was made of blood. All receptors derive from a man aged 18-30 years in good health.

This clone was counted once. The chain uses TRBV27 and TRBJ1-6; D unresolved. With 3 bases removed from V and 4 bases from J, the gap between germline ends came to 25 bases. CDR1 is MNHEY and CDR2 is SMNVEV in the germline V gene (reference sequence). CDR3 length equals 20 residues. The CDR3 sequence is CASSFVSDLTIPDYNSPLHF. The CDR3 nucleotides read TGTGCCAGCAGTTTCGTATCTGACCTCACCATTCCGGATTATAATTCACCCCTCCACTTT.

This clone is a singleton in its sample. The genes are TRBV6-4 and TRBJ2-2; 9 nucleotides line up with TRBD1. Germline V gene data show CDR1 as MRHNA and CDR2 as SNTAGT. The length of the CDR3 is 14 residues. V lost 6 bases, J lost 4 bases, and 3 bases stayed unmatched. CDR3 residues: CASSRQGGTGELFF. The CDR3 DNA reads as TGTGCCAGCAGCCGACAGGGGGGCACCGGGGAGCTGTTTTTT.

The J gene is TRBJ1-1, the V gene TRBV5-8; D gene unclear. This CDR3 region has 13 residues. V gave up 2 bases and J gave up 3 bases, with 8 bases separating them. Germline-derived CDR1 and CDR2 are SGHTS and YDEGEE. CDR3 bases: TGTGCCAGCAGCTTAGGGATGGACACTGAAGCTTTCTTT. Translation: CASSLGMDTEAFF.

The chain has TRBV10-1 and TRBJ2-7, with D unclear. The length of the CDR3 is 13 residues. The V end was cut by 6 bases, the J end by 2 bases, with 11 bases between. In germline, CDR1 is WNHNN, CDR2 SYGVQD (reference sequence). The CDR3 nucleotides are TGCGCCAGCAGCAACAACGGTCCCTACGAGCAGTACTTC. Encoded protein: CASSNNGPYEQYF.

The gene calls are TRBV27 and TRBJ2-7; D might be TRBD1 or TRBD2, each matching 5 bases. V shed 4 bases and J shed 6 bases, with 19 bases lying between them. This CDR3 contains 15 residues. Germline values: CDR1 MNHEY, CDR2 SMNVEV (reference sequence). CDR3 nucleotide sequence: TGTGCCAGCAGTTGGGGAGTGGGGCCGACTTCCGAGCAGTACTTC. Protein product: CASSWGVGPTSEQYF.

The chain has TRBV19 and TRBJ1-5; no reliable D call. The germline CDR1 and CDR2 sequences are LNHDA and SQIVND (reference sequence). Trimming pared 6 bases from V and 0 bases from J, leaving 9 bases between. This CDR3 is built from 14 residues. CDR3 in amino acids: CASRGDYSNQPQHF. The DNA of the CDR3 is TGTGCCAGTAGGGGAGATTATAGCAATCAGCCCCAGCATTTT.

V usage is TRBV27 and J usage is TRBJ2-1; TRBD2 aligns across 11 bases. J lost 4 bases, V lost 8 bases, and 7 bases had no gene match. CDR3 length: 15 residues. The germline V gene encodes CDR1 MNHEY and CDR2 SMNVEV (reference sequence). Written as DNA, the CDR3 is TGTGCCAGCGGGGCCGGGACTAGCGGATACAATGAGCAGTTCTTC. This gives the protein CASGAGTSGYNEQFF.

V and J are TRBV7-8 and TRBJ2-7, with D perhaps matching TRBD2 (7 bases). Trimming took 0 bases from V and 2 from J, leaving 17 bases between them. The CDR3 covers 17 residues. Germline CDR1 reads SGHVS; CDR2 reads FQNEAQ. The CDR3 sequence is CASSLAAGASGTYEQYF. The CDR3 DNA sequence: TGTGCCAGCAGCTTAGCGGCGGGGGCTAGCGGTACCTACGAGCAGTACTTC.

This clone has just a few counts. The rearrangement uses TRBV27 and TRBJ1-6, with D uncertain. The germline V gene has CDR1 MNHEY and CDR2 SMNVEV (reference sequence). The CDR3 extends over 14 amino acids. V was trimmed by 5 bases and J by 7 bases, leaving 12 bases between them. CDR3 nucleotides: TGTGCCAGCAGTCCCCCGGGGAGGAATTCACCCCTCCACTTT. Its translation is CASSPPGRNSPLHF.

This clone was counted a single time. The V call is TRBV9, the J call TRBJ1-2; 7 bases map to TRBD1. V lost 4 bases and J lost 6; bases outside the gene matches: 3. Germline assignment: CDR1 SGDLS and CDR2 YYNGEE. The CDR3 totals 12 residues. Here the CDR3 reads CASSTTGNGYTF. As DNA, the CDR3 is TGTGCCAGCAGCACGACAGGGAATGGCTACACCTTC. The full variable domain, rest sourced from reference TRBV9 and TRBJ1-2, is DSGVTQTPKHLITATGQRVTLRCSPRSGDLSVYWYQQSLDQGLQFLIQYYNGEERAKGNILERFSAQQFPDLHSELNLSSLELGDSALYFCASSTTGNGYTFGSGTRLTVV.

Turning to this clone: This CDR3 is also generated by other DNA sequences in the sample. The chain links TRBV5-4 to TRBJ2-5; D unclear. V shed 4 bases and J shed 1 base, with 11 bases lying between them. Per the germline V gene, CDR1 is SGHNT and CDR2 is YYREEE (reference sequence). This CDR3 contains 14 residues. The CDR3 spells CASSLERAQETQYF. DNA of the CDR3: TGTGCCAGCAGCCTGGAAAGGGCCCAAGAGACCCAGTACTTC.

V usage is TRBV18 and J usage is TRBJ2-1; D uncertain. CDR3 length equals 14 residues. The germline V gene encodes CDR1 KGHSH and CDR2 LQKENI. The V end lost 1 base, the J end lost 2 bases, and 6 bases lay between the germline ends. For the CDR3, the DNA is TGTGCCAGCTCACCACTGGGGACCTACAATGAGCAGTTCTTC. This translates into CASSPLGTYNEQFF.

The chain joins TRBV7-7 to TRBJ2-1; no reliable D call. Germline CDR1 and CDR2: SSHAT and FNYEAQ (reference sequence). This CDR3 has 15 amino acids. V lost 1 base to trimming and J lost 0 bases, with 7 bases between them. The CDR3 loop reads CASSLGVSSYNEQFF. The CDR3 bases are TGTGCCAGCAGCTTAGGGGTGAGCTCCTACAATGAGCAGTTCTTC.

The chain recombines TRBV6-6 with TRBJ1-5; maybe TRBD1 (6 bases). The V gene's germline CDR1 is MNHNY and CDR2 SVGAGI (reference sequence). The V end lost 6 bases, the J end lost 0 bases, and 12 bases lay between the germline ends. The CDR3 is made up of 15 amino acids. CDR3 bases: TGTGCCAGCAGAAAACCGGACAGTAGCAATCAGCCCCAGCATTTT. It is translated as CASRKPDSSNQPQHF.

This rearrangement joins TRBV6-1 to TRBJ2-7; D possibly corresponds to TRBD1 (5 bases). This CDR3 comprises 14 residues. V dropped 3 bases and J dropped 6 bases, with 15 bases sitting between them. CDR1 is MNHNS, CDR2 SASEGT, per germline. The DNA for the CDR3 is TGTGCCAGCAGTGACCCCAAAAGGGGCGGCGAGCAGTACTTC. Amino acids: CASSDPKRGGEQYF.

CDR3 in amino acids: CASSGTPPDYGYTF. CDR3 nucleotides: TGTGCCAGCAGTGGGACACCACCCGACTATGGCTACACCTTC. This chain links TRBV25-1 with TRBJ1-2; possible D gene TRBD1, 5 bases. Germline V gene sequence: CDR1 MGHDK, CDR2 SYGVNS. This CDR3 spans 14 amino acids. V gave up 4 bases and J gave up 3 bases, with 12 bases separating them.

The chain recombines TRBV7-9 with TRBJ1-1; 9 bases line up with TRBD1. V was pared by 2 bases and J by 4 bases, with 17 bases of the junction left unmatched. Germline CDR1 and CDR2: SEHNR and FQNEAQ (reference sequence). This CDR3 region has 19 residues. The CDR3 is CASSLPGVARDRGATEAFF. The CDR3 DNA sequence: TGTGCCAGCAGCTTACCGGGCGTAGCCAGAGACAGGGGGGCCACTGAAGCTTTCTTT.

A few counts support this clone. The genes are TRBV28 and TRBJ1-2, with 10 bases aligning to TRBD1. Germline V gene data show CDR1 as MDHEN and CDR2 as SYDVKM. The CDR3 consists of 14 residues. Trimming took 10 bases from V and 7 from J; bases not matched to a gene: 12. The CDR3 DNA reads TGTGCCATTTCGACAGGACAGGGGGAGGGTGGCTACACCTTC. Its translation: CAISTGQGEGGYTF.

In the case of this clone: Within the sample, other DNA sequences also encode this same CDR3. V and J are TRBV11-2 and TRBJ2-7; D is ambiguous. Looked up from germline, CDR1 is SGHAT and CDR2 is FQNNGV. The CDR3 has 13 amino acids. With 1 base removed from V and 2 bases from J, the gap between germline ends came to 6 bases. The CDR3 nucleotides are TGTGCCAGCAGCTTAGTGTCCCCCTACGAGCAGTACTTC. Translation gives CASSLVSPYEQYF.

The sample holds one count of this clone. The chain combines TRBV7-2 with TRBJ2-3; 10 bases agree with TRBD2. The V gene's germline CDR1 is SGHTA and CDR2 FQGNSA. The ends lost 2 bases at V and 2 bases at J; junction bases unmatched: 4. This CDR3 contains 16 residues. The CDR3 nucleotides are TGTGCCAGCAGCTTATGGACTAGCGGTCTCACAGATACGCAGTATTTT. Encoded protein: CASSLWTSGLTDTQYF.

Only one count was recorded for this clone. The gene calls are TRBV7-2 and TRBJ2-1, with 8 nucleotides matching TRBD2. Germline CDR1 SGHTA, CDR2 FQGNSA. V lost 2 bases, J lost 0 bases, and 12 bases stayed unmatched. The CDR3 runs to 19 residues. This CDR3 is CASSLPPLAAQASYNEQFF. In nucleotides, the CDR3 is TGTGCCAGCAGCTTACCCCCACTAGCGGCCCAGGCCTCCTACAATGAGCAGTTCTTC.

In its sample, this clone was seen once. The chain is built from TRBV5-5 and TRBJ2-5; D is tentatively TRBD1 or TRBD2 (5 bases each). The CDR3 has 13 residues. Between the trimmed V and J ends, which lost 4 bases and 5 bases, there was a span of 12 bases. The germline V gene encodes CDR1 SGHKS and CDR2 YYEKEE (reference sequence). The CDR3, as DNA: TGTGCCAGCAGCGGGGCGGGTTGGGAGACCCAGTACTTC. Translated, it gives CASSGAGWETQYF.

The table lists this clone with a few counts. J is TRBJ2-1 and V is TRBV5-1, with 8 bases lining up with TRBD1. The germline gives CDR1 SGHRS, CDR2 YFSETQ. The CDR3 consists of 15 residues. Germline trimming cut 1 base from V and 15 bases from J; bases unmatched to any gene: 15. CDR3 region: CASSLTTGGGGDGFF. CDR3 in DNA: TGCGCCAGCAGCTTGACCACAGGGGGTGGAGGTGATGGGTTCTTC.

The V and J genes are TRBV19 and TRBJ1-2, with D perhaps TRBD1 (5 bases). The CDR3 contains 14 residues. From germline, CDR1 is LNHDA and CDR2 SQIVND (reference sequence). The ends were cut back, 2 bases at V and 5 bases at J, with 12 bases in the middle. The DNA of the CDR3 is TGTGCCAGTAGTATAATCCAGGGTGATTATGGCTACACCTTC. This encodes CASSIIQGDYGYTF.

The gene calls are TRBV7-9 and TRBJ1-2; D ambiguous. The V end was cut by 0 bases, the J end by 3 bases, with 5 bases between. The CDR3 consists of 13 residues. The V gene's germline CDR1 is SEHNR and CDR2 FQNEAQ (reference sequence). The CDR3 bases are TGTGCCAGCAGCTTAGCACAGTACTATGGCTACACCTTC. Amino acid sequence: CASSLAQYYGYTF.

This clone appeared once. For the CDR3, the DNA is TGTGCCAGCAGACCGTTAATAGCGGACTACAATGAGCAGTTCTTC. As protein: CASRPLIADYNEQFF. The V and J genes are TRBV9 and TRBJ2-1, with D perhaps TRBD2 (6 bases). Trimming pared 5 bases from V and 3 bases from J, leaving 15 bases between. The CDR3 runs 15 residues. The germline V gene has CDR1 SGDLS and CDR2 YYNGEE.

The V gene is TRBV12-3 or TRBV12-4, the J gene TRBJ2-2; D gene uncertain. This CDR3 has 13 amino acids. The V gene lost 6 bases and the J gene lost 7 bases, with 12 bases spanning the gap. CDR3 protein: CASRQRWSGELFF. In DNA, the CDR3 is TGTGCCAGCAGACAAAGGTGGAGCGGGGAGCTGTTTTTT.

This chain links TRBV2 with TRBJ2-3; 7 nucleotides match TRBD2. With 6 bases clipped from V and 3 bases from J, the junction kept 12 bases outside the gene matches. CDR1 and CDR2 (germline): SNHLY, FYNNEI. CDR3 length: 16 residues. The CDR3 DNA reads TGTGCCAGCAGGGGCGCGGCTAGCGGTCGAACAGATACGCAGTATTTT. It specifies CASRGAASGRTDTQYF.

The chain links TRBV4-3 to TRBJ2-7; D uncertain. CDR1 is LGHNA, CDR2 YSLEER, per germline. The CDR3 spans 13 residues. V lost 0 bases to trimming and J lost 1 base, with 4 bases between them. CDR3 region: CASSQDRSYEQYF. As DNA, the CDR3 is TGCGCCAGCAGCCAAGACCGGTCCTACGAGCAGTACTTC.